The count of the clone carrying this T cell receptor beta chain is one. Its antigen is not identified. This CDR3 has 15 amino acids. Looked up from germline, CDR1 is SGHNT and CDR2 is YYREEE (reference sequence). The ends lost 4 bases at V and 0 bases at J; junction bases unmatched: 6. The data originate from a study of shared clonotypes between healthy human individuals. Study-wide points: Generally, naive subsets (rather than memory subsets) showed larger estimated richness. Unshared clonotypes carried lower generation probabilities than those common to all four donors.

The assay was run at deep level. Only in-frame clones appear in the TCRdb table, and some are missing; sequencing was by immunoSEQ multiplex PCR. The sample contains roughly 2,500,000 clones, roughly 93% of which appear only once. The study separated CD4+ cells into CD45RA+ naive and CD45RA-negative memory subsets. Sequencing was performed on naive CD4+ T cells from PBMCs. Subset specified: CD45RA+ positively selected. The genes are TRBV5-4 and TRBJ1-1, with 7 nucleotides matching TRBD1. This receptor was obtained from a young man in good health. Some clones in this sample may be carry-over from other donors' samples. In DNA, the CDR3 is TGTGCCAGCAGCCGGGGACAGCAAATGAACACTGAAGCTTTCTTT. Its protein product is CASSRGQQMNTEAFF.